Shown below are 10 T cell receptor beta chains from a single sample sequenced in a study of blood T cells in healthy people across ages. Together with a sample-barcoded 5' primer, a J-beta primer mix was included in a second PCR lasting roughly 6 to 12 cycles. In TCRdb, the 5' RACE reads were re-called with MiXCR into one record per CDR3 protein. The table records about 1,500,000 distinct CDR3 sequences, under 30% of them present only once. Sequenced sample: blood. These receptor sequences come from a woman aged 25 to 39 in good health.

There are a few counts of this clonotype. The chain carries TRBV6-6 and TRBJ1-2; 9 positions match TRBD1. Germline V gene lookup returns CDR1 MNHNY and CDR2 SVGAGI (reference sequence). V was pared by 4 bases and J by 7 bases, with 10 bases of the junction left unmatched. The CDR3 contains 15 residues. CDR3 coding DNA: TGTGCCAGCAGTTCAACAGGGGGCGCGTCTGTTGGCTACACCTTC. Its translation is CASSSTGGASVGYTF.

This clonotype appeared many times. V is TRBV10-1 and J is TRBJ2-4; D uncertain. Germline V gene lookup returns CDR1 WNHNN and CDR2 SYGVQD (reference sequence). Trimming shortened V by 10 bases and J by 3 bases, and 10 bases separated the two germline ends. CDR3 length: 12 residues. The CDR3 nucleotides are TGCGCCACCGTAAAATGCAAAAACATTCAGTACTTC. Protein product: CATVKCKNIQYF.

This clonotype showed up just a few times. The CDR3 region is CASSSGVNEQYF. CDR3 in DNA: TGTGCCAGCAGCTCGGGGGTAAATGAGCAGTACTTC. V is TRBV7-2 and J is TRBJ2-5, with D tentatively TRBD2 (6 bases). Germline CDR1 and CDR2: SGHTA and FQGNSA. Trimming cost V 4 bases and J 11 bases, with 14 bases left between them. CDR3 length: 12 amino acids.

The table lists this clonotype with a count of one. This may come from a read error, since a much larger clone is one base off. The chain couples TRBV9 to TRBJ2-7, with D perhaps TRBD1 or TRBD2 (5 bases each). The DNA end lines up better with TRBJ2-5; the J call may be wrong. CDR3 length: 14 residues. CDR1 SGDLS and CDR2 YYNGEE come from the germline V gene. CDR3 nucleotides: TGTGCCAGCACCGCTACCGGGGCAGAGGAGACCCAGTACTTC. Amino acid sequence: CASTATGAEETQYF.

The rearrangement uses TRBV9 and TRBJ2-1; D uncertain. The germline V and J ends were trimmed by 3 bases and 10 bases, with 11 bases remaining between them. This CDR3 has 12 amino acids. Germline CDR1 is SGDLS and CDR2 is YYNGEE. In nucleotides, the CDR3 is TGTGCCAGCAGCGGTAGAACCTACGAGCAGTTCTTC. Amino acid sequence: CASSGRTYEQFF. The full variable domain, its missing parts supplied by reference TRBV9 and TRBJ2-1, is DSGVTQTPKHLITATGQRVTLRCSPRSGDLSVYWYQQSLDQGLQFLIQYYNGEERAKGNILERFSAQQFPDLHSELNLSSLELGDSALYFCASSGRTYEQFFGPGTRLTVL.

The chain joins TRBV10-3 to TRBJ1-1; 7 positions match TRBD1. The germline V gene encodes CDR1 ENHRY and CDR2 SYGVKD. Trimming took 0 bases from V and 3 from J; bases not matched to a gene: 4. CDR3 length: 15 amino acids. This chain's CDR3 is CAISESGRGDTEAFF. The DNA for the CDR3 is TGTGCCATCAGTGAGTCGGGCAGGGGGGACACTGAAGCTTTCTTT.

V gene TRBV12-3 or TRBV12-4 combines with J gene TRBJ1-1; the D gene is possibly TRBD1 (6 bases). The CDR3 contains 13 residues. Deletions cut 4 bases from V and 10 bases from J, with 16 bases between. The CDR3 nucleotides read TGTGCCAGCAGTTCTATCCGGGACACCGTAGCTTTCTTT. It yields the protein CASSSIRDTVAFF.

The chain has TRBV12-3 or TRBV12-4 and TRBJ2-3, with D perhaps matching TRBD2 (6 bases). Trimming removed 7 bases from V and 2 bases from J, with 16 bases in between. CDR3 length equals 15 residues. The CDR3 DNA follows: TGTGCCAGCACTCCCCCGGGACTGAACACAGATACGCAGTATTTT. The encoded protein is CASTPPGLNTDTQYF.

V and J are TRBV2 and TRBJ2-7; D not resolved. V was clipped by 1 base and J by 0 bases, with 10 bases between them. CDR1 SNHLY and CDR2 FYNNEI come from the germline V gene. CDR3 size: 15 residues. The CDR3 region has the DNA TGTGCCAGCAGTGAAGGGATGAAAACCTCCTACGAGCAGTACTTC. Translated, it gives CASSEGMKTSYEQYF.

This clonotype was counted a few times. The chain carries TRBV11-1 and TRBJ2-3, with TRBD2 matching 10 bases. From germline, CDR1 is SGHAT and CDR2 FQDESV (reference sequence). Unmatched junction bases numbered 24, after V lost 2 bases and J lost 4 bases. CDR3 length equals 22 residues. Here the CDR3 DNA reads TGTGCCAGCAGCTTAATCACGGTTGGCGGACTAGCGGAAAAAGGGTTACCAGATACGCAGTATTTT. This translates into CASSLITVGGLAEKGLPDTQYF.